The 29 T cell receptor beta chains below were found in one sample sequenced in a study of T-cell reconstitution after alpha-beta-depleted transplantation in children. Unique molecular identifiers were used in preparing the TCRbeta library. TCRdb re-called the PCR reads with MiXCR, one entry per CDR3 protein. The sample consists of 250,000 to 400,000 distinct CDR3 sequences, 20% to 30% of them appearing once. This specimen was PBMCs, mostly from graft donor cells, taken 180 days after TCRalphabeta/CD19-depleted stem cell transplant. The receptors come from a male patient younger than 18 who had a stem cell transplant for acute lymphoblastic leukemia, so the T cells may come from the graft donor.

This clonotype showed up just a few times. The chain carries TRBV20-1 and TRBJ2-5; D is possibly TRBD1 or TRBD2 (5 bases each). Germline V gene data show CDR1 as DFQATT and CDR2 as SNEGSKA (reference sequence). Between the trimmed V and J ends, which lost 5 bases and 4 bases, there was a span of 14 bases. The CDR3 is made up of 13 amino acids. CDR3 loop: CSAPSWGRETQYF. The CDR3 DNA reads TGCAGTGCTCCTTCCTGGGGGAGAGAGACCCAGTACTTC.

The V gene is TRBV9, the J gene TRBJ2-7; the D gene is possibly TRBD2 (6 bases). CDR1 is SGDLS, CDR2 YYNGEE, per germline. V was clipped by 5 bases and J by 3 bases, with 15 bases between them. The CDR3 runs to 14 residues. This CDR3 is CASSSFGGNYEQYF. The CDR3 DNA sequence: TGTGCCAGCAGTTCTTTCGGGGGAAACTACGAGCAGTACTTC.

The chain combines TRBV5-1 with TRBJ2-7; D is possibly TRBD2 (5 bases). CDR3 length: 14 amino acids. From germline, CDR1 is SGHRS and CDR2 YFSETQ. The ends were cut back, 0 bases at V and 3 bases at J, with 10 bases in the middle. CDR3 sequence reads: CASSLESSRYEQYF. The CDR3 DNA follows: TGCGCCAGCAGCTTGGAATCTAGCCGCTACGAGCAGTACTTC.

This clonotype showed up just a few times. V is TRBV10-3 and J is TRBJ2-1, with TRBD2 matching over 7 bases. The germline V gene encodes CDR1 ENHRY and CDR2 SYGVKD. The CDR3 is 13 residues long. J gave up 8 bases and V 6 bases, and 7 bases lay outside the gene matches. In DNA form, the CDR3 reads TGTGCCATCAGGTCGACTAGCCTGGATGAGCAGTTCTTC. It codes for CAIRSTSLDEQFF.

This clonotype was counted at least ten times. The rearrangement uses TRBV12-3 or TRBV12-4 and TRBJ2-7; 12 bases are a match to TRBD1. With V trimmed by 8 bases and J by 8 bases, 10 bases remained unmatched. The CDR3 consists of 14 residues. The CDR3 loop is CASGLRDRGPQQYF. CDR3 DNA: TGTGCCAGCGGGCTCCGGGACAGGGGGCCCCAGCAGTACTTC.

This clonotype appeared a few times. The genes are TRBV9 and TRBJ2-7; D remains unclear. This CDR3 contains 14 residues. Germline loops: CDR1 SGDLS, CDR2 YYNGEE. V was trimmed by 2 bases and J by 0 bases, leaving 9 bases between them. In nucleotides, the CDR3 is TGTGCCAGCAGCGTTTCCGGGCTCTCCTACGAGCAGTACTTC. Protein sequence: CASSVSGLSYEQYF.

This clonotype was counted only a few times. This rearrangement joins TRBV27 to TRBJ2-1; tentatively, D is TRBD1 or TRBD2 (5 bases each). This CDR3 comprises 19 residues. Trimming cost V 2 bases and J 2 bases, with 22 bases left between them. Germline V gene lookup returns CDR1 MNHEY and CDR2 SMNVEV (reference sequence). CDR3 amino acids: CASSLRQGPPSSTYNEQFF. DNA of the CDR3: TGTGCCAGCAGTTTACGGCAGGGCCCTCCATCTAGCACCTACAATGAGCAGTTCTTC.

The chain has TRBV3-1 and TRBJ2-7; 10 bases are shared with TRBD2. The junction had 10 bases not matched to a gene; V was cut back by 1 base and J by 7 bases. The CDR3 spans 16 residues. Germline V gene data show CDR1 as LGHDT and CDR2 as YNNKEL (reference sequence). CDR3 loop: CASSQGGLAATIEQYF. CDR3 nucleotides: TGTGCCAGCAGCCAAGGAGGACTAGCGGCGACTATAGAGCAGTACTTC.

This sequence joins TRBV11-2 and TRBJ2-3; tentatively, D is TRBD2 (6 bases). The CDR3 covers 14 residues. The V end lost 2 bases, the J end lost 5 bases, and 11 bases lay between the germline ends. The V gene's germline CDR1 is SGHAT and CDR2 FQNNGV. The chain's CDR3 is CASSLFWRGDTQYF. In DNA form, the CDR3 reads TGTGCCAGCAGCTTATTCTGGCGGGGAGATACGCAGTATTTT.

This chain links TRBV10-3 with TRBJ2-3; a weak D match, TRBD2 (6 bases). This CDR3 comprises 15 residues. The germline V gene has CDR1 ENHRY and CDR2 SYGVKD. Trimming cost V 10 bases and J 2 bases, with 19 bases left between them. The CDR3, as DNA: TGTGCCAGCCTGGACCCCGGGACTTACACAGATACGCAGTATTTT. Translating gives CASLDPGTYTDTQYF.

This clonotype occurred a few times. The rearrangement links TRBV5-1 to TRBJ1-2; 7 bases are a match to TRBD1. Unmatched junction bases numbered 16, after V lost 7 bases and J lost 4 bases. Germline V gene data show CDR1 as SGHRS and CDR2 as YFSETQ. This CDR3 is built from 16 residues. The CDR3 sequence is CASGPTDRVGPYGYTF. The CDR3 region has the DNA TGCGCCAGCGGCCCGACAGACAGGGTTGGTCCCTATGGCTACACCTTC.

V usage is TRBV12-3 or TRBV12-4 and J usage is TRBJ2-7, with TRBD2 matching over 11 bases. CDR3 size: 17 residues. Losses at the gene ends were 6 bases for V and 4 bases for J; bases not matched to a gene: 14. The CDR3, as DNA: TGTGCCAGCAGAAATACAATACTAGCGGGAGAAAGGTACGAGCAGTACTTC. Translated: CASRNTILAGERYEQYF.

This chain joins TRBV15 and TRBJ2-5; tentative D call: TRBD2 (5 bases). V was clipped by 2 bases and J by 5 bases, with 9 bases between them. This CDR3 is built from 13 residues. The germline gives CDR1 LNHNV, CDR2 YYDKDF (reference sequence). CDR3 residues: CATSRLLVETQYF. The DNA for the CDR3 is TGTGCCACCAGCAGACTACTAGTTGAGACCCAGTACTTC.

The rearrangement uses TRBV2 and TRBJ1-5, with a weak D call TRBD1 (5 bases). This CDR3 spans 15 amino acids. The V and J ends lost 0 bases and 0 bases respectively, with 6 bases between them. Looked up from germline, CDR1 is SNHLY and CDR2 is FYNNEI. The CDR3 here is CASSEARASNQPQHF. The CDR3 DNA follows: TGTGCCAGCAGTGAAGCCAGGGCTAGCAATCAGCCCCAGCATTTT. Full variable domain (outside the CDR3, taken from reference TRBV2 and TRBJ1-5): EPEVTQTPSHQVTQMGQEVILRCVPISNHLYFYWYRQILGQKVEFLVSFYNNEISEKSEIFDDQFSVERPDGSNFTLKIRSTKLEDSAMYFCASSEARASNQPQHFGDGTRLSIL.

This chain joins TRBV7-3 and TRBJ2-1; the D is unclear. CDR1 and CDR2 (germline): SGHTA, FQGTGA. V lost 3 bases, J lost 3 bases, and 6 bases lay in between. The CDR3 covers 13 residues. The CDR3 sequence is CASSFGFYNEQFF. DNA of the CDR3: TGTGCCAGCAGCTTCGGCTTCTACAATGAGCAGTTCTTC.

This clonotype was recorded at least ten times. The chain is built from TRBV5-6 and TRBJ2-3, with TRBD1 matching 8 bases. The CDR3 has 15 amino acids. V dropped 4 bases and J dropped 1; count of bases not matched to a gene: 5. Per the germline V gene, CDR1 is SGHDT and CDR2 is YYEEEE. The CDR3 reads CASSRLTGGTDTQYF. CDR3 DNA: TGTGCCAGCAGCCGACTGACAGGGGGCACAGATACGCAGTATTTT.

The DNA of the CDR3 is TGTGCCAGCAGCGCCGTAGTACCCTACAATGAGCAGTTCTTC. This sequence encodes CASSAVVPYNEQFF. This chain links TRBV9 with TRBJ2-1; D gene uncertain. Germline CDR1 and CDR2: SGDLS and YYNGEE. Trimming took off 3 bases at V and 2 bases at J, with 9 bases between the two ends. The CDR3 is 14 amino acids.

The chain couples TRBV20-1 to TRBJ2-1; D could derive from TRBD1 or TRBD2 (6 bases each). The CDR3 is 13 residues long. The germline V gene has CDR1 DFQATT and CDR2 SNEGSKA (reference sequence). The ends were cut back, 7 bases at V and 8 bases at J, with 18 bases in the middle. CDR3 sequence: CSVQQGGFHEQFF. CDR3 coding DNA: TGCAGTGTTCAACAGGGAGGTTTCCATGAGCAGTTCTTC.

This clonotype was observed a few times. The chain links TRBV5-1 to TRBJ1-4; possibly TRBD1 for D (6 bases). The V end lost 3 bases, the J end lost 6 bases, and 12 bases lay between the germline ends. The CDR3 totals 14 residues. Germline values: CDR1 SGHRS, CDR2 YFSETQ. The CDR3, as DNA: TGCGCCAGCAGCTCGGCCGGGACATATGAAAAACTGTTTTTT. Amino acids: CASSSAGTYEKLFF.

This clonotype was seen once. CDR3 residues: CSAFRSGSSYEQYF. CDR3 in DNA: TGCAGTGCTTTCAGAAGCGGGAGTTCATACGAGCAGTACTTC. The V gene is TRBV20-1, the J gene TRBJ2-7; TRBD2 matches 8 bases. The CDR3 is 14 amino acids. Trimming cost V 5 bases and J 4 bases; bases outside gene matches: 10. Looked up from germline, CDR1 is DFQATT and CDR2 is SNEGSKA (reference sequence).

For this clonotype: Its ends do not fully match the called genes, so a read error is possible. The V call is TRBV7-2, the J call TRBJ2-3, with TRBD2 as a possible D gene (5 bases). Germline loops: CDR1 SGHTA, CDR2 FQGNSA. The CDR3 sequence is 14 residues long. The CDR3: CASSHDYRTDKQYF. The DNA of the CDR3 is TGTGCCAGCAGCCACGACTACCGCACAGATAAGCAGTATTTT.

The V gene is TRBV4-2, the J gene TRBJ2-5, with D maybe TRBD2 (6 bases). Trimming shortened V by 0 bases and J by 10 bases, and 15 bases separated the two germline ends. This CDR3 contains 14 residues. Germline V lookup: CDR1 LGHNA, CDR2 YNFKEQ. CDR3 in amino acids: CASSQEGDWRGQYF. CDR3 coding DNA: TGTGCCAGCAGCCAAGAGGGTGACTGGAGGGGCCAGTACTTC.

This chain joins TRBV4-1 and TRBJ2-3, with 10 bases lining up with TRBD2. V lost 4 bases to trimming and J lost 2 bases; unmatched junction nucleotides: 6. The length of the CDR3 is 16 residues. The germline gives CDR1 MGHRA, CDR2 YSYEKL. The CDR3 DNA reads TGCGCCAGCAGCCGAGGACTAGCGGATTTCACAGATACGCAGTATTTT. This gives the protein CASSRGLADFTDTQYF.

This clonotype came up a few times. The chain combines TRBV6-1 with TRBJ1-3; D gene uncertain. V gave up 2 bases and J gave up 4 bases, with 6 bases separating them. This CDR3 has 13 residues. CDR1 is MNHNS, CDR2 SASEGT, per germline. The CDR3 sequence is CASSETSGNTIYF. CDR3 nucleotides: TGTGCCAGCAGTGAAACGTCGGGAAACACCATATATTTT.

V is TRBV7-9 and J is TRBJ2-7; TRBD2 matches 11 bases. The germline gives CDR1 SEHNR, CDR2 FQNEAQ (reference sequence). V dropped 5 bases and J dropped 1; count of bases not matched to a gene: 10. The CDR3 has 17 amino acids. CDR3 nucleotides: TGTGCCAGCAGCCAAACACGACTAGCGGGAAAGTCCTACGAGCAGTACTTC. Protein sequence: CASSQTRLAGKSYEQYF. The full variable domain, its missing parts supplied by reference TRBV7-9 and TRBJ2-7, is DTGVSQNPRHKITKRGQNVTFRCDPISEHNRLYWYRQTLGQGPEFLTYFQNEAQLEKSRLLSDRFSAERPKGSFSTLEIQRTEQGDSAMYLCASSQTRLAGKSYEQYFGPGTRLTVT.

The V and J genes are TRBV5-5 and TRBJ2-2; 13 positions agree with TRBD2. After removal of 4 bases from V and 4 bases from J, the junction contained 7 bases not matched to a gene. Germline V lookup: CDR1 SGHKS, CDR2 YYEKEE (reference sequence). CDR3 length: 17 amino acids. CDR3 amino acids: CASSRGLAGAGTGELFF. In nucleotides, the CDR3 is TGTGCCAGCAGCCGTGGACTAGCGGGAGCGGGCACCGGGGAGCTGTTTTTT.

The chain recombines TRBV12-3 or TRBV12-4 with TRBJ1-5; D possibly corresponds to TRBD1 (5 bases). This CDR3 region has 13 residues. Trimming stripped 7 bases from V and 4 bases from J, with 11 bases between. The CDR3 spells CASTRDQNQPQHF. The CDR3 nucleotides are TGTGCCAGCACCCGGGACCAAAATCAGCCCCAGCATTTT.

Of note for this clonotype: One end of the junction does not line up with germline, which may come from a read error. The J gene is TRBJ2-7, the V gene TRBV5-1; TRBD2 might be the D (6 bases). The germline V gene has CDR1 SGHRS and CDR2 YFSETQ. There are 17 residues in the CDR3. Written as DNA, the CDR3 is TGCGCCAGCAGCTTGGAGGCGACTTCGGCGCTTCTTCGGGAGCAGCACTTC. Residues: CASSLEATSALLREQHF.

This clonotype was observed a few times. The V and J genes are TRBV4-1 and TRBJ2-7; 12 bases are a match to TRBD2. The CDR3 contains 16 residues. The V segment lost 3 bases and the J segment 1 base; nucleotides outside the gene matches: 4. In germline, CDR1 is MGHRA, CDR2 YSYEKL. The CDR3 DNA sequence: TGCGCCAGCAGCCAGCCCGGACTAGCGGGGTCCTACGAGCAGTACTTC. It translates to CASSQPGLAGSYEQYF.